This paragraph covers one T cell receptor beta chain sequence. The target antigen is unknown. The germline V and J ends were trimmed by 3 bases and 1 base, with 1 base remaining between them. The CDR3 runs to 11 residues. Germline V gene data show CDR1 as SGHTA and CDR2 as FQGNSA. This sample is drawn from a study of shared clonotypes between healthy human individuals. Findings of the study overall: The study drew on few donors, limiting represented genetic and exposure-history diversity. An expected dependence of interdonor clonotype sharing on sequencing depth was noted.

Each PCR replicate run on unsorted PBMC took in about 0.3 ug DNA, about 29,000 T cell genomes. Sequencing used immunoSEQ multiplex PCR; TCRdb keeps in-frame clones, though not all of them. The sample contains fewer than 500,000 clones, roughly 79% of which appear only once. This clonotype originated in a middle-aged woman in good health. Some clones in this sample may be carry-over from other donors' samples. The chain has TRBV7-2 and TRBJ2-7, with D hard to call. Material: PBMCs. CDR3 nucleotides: TGTGCCAGCAGCTTTTCCTACGAGCAGTACTTC. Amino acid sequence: CASSFSYEQYF.